A single sample gave rise to the 2 T cell receptor beta chains below, sequenced in a study of blood T cells in healthy people across ages. PCR was performed a second time for about 7 to 11 cycles using a sample-barcoded 5' primer and a J-beta primer mix. Each CDR3 protein gets one entry after TCRdb re-called the 5' RACE reads with MiXCR. The sample records about 290,000 distinct CDR3 sequences, 25% to 30% being singletons. Sequenced: blood. These receptors originate from a woman in her 70s in good health.

The chain carries TRBV7-2 and TRBJ2-1; no reliable D call. Trimming took 1 base from V and 7 from J, leaving 14 bases between them. The CDR3 extends over 15 amino acids. Germline values: CDR1 SGHTA, CDR2 FQGNSA. The CDR3 coding sequence is TGTGCCAGCAGCTTAGACGCAGCTTTGGGGAATGAGCAGTTCTTC. It yields the protein CASSLDAALGNEQFF. The variable domain in full, with the rest retrieved from reference TRBV7-2 and TRBJ2-1, is GAGVSQSPSNKVTEKGKDVELRCDPISGHTALYWYRQSLGQGLEFLIYFQGNSAPDKSGLPSDRFSAERTGGSVSTLTIQRTQQEDSAVYLCASSLDAALGNEQFFGPGTRLTVL.

This clonotype was seen a handful of times. The rearrangement uses TRBV4-1 and TRBJ2-7, with 7 bases matching TRBD2. J was trimmed by 2 bases and V by 4 bases; bases with no gene match: 8. The CDR3 extends over 15 amino acids. Germline values: CDR1 MGHRA, CDR2 YSYEKL. This CDR3 reads CASSLSTSGTYEQYF. The CDR3 nucleotides read TGCGCCAGCAGCCTTTCGACCAGCGGGACCTACGAGCAGTACTTC.